Described below is a single T cell receptor beta chain sequence and its context. This record belongs to a study of cytomegalovirus exposure and HLA in healthy donors. V lost 5 bases to trimming and J lost 6 bases; unmatched junction nucleotides: 12. The CDR3 covers 16 residues. Germline assignment: CDR1 SGHTA and CDR2 FQGTGA. A multiplex PCR was run with 60 Vbeta primers and 13 Jbeta primers. TCRdb keeps only in-frame clones here, not all; method: immunoSEQ multiplex PCR. The table shows 110,000 or so clones, with 69% occurring only once. The clonotype comes from a man under 40 in good health and CMV-seronegative. The chain is built from TRBV7-3 and TRBJ2-1; TRBD2 aligns across 8 bases. Sequencing was done on a sample of PBMCs. The CDR3, as DNA: TGTGCCAGCAGCCCTCGGACTAGCAGGAGTCGCAATGAGCAGTTCTTC. Protein product: CASSPRTSRSRNEQFF.